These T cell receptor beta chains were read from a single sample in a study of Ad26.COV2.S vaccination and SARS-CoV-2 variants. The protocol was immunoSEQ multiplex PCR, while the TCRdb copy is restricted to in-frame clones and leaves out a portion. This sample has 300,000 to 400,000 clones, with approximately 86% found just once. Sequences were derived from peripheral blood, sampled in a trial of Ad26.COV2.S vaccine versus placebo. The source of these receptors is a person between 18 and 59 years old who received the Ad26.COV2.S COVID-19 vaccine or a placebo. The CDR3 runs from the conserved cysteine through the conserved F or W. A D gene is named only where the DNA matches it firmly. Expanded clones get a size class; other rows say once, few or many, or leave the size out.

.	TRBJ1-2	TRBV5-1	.	TGCGCCAGCAGCCCCCGGACCCAGGGTGGCTACACCTTC	CASSPRTQGGYTF
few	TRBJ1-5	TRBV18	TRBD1	TGTGCCAGCTCACCGGGACAGGGGGCCGCGCAGCCCCAGCATTTT	CASSPGQGAAQPQHF
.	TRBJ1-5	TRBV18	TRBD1	TGTGCCAGCTCCGGGACAGGGGAAGGCAATCAGCCCCAGCATTTT	CASSGTGEGNQPQHF
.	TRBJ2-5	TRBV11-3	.	TGTGCCAGCAGCTTAGGGGTCGGGGGTGGAGAGACCCAGTACTTC	CASSLGVGGGETQYF
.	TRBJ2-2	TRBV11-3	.	TGTGCCAGCAGCTTACGGGGGACCGGGGAGCTGTTTTTT	CASSLRGTGELFF
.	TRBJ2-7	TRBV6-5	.	TGTGCCAGCTCAAAGGGTCCTGGGGTCTCCGAGCAGTACTTC	CASSKGPGVSEQYF
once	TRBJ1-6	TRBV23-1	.	TGCGCCAGCAGCCTCAGTTCCGCCGCGTATAATTCACCCCTCCACTTT	CASSLSSAAYNSPLHF
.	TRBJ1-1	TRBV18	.	TGTGCCAGCTCACTTGAGGCGTCGGATTACACTGAAGCTTTCTTT	CASSLEASDYTEAFF
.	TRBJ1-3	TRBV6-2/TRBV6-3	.	TGTGCCAGCAGTTACAGTTGGCAGGTATCTGGAAACACCATATATTTT	CASSYSWQVSGNTIYF
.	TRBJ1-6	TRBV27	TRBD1	TGTGCCAGCAGTTCCCCCGGGACAGGGCCCCTGAATTCACCCCTCCACTTT	CASSSPGTGPLNSPLHF
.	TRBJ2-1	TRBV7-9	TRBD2	TGTGCCAGCAGCTTAGATGGGGGGGCCTACAATGAGCAGTTCTTC	CASSLDGGAYNEQFF
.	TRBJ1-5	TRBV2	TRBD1	TGTGCCAGCATTGGGGACAGAAATCAGCCCCAGCATTTT	CASIGDRNQPQHF
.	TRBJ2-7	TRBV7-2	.	TGTGCCAGCACCGACATTCGGCGGACCTCCTACGAGCAGTACTTC	CASTDIRRTSYEQYF
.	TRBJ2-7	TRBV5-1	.	TGCGCCAGCAGCTTGGGAGACCCTGGACGGATAACCTACGAGCAGTACTTC	CASSLGDPGRITYEQYF
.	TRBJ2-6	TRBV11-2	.	TGTGCCAGCAGCTTGGCGAGACTCTCTGGGGCCAACGTCCTGACTTTC	CASSLARLSGANVLTF
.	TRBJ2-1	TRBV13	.	TGTGCCAGCAGCTTTTCCGTCGGTTGGGGATCGAGTGAGCAGTTCTTC	CASSFSVGWGSSEQFF
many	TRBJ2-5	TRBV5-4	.	TGTGCCAGCAGCCGGACCGTGTACCAAGAGACCCAGTACTTC	CASSRTVYQETQYF
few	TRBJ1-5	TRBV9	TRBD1	TGTGCCAGCAGCCCAGGGACAGGGTATCAGCCCCAGCATTTT	CASSPGTGYQPQHF
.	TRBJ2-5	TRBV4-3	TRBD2	TGCGCCAGCAGCCAAGATAGGGGACTAGTGGGGTTGGAGACCCAGTACTTC	CASSQDRGLVGLETQYF
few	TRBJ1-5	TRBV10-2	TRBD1	TGCGCCAGCAGCGTAAACAGGGGTGGTCAGCCCCAGCATTTT	CASSVNRGGQPQHF
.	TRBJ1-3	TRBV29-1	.	TGCAGCGTTGAAGATCGACGGGACTACTCTGGAAACACCATATATTTT	CSVEDRRDYSGNTIYF
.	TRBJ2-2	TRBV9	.	TGTGCCAGCAGCTCAAGAGACAAGGACACCGGGGAGCTGTTTTTT	CASSSRDKDTGELFF